The entry that follows covers one TCR beta chain sequence. The data were obtained in a study of blood T cell repertoires in COVID-19. Generated by immunoSEQ multiplex PCR, the TCRdb table keeps only in-frame clones and is missing some. The sample consists of 260,000 or so clones, roughly 85% of them appearing once. Trimming left V 6 bases short and J 5 bases short, with 19 bases between. Germline V gives CDR1 KGHSH, CDR2 LQKENI. The CDR3 has 15 residues. The sample was PBMCs or T cells enriched from blood (not recorded which). This chain links TRBV18 with TRBJ1-1; D is undetermined. This TCR was sampled from a woman aged 45-59 years who had recovered from COVID-19. The CDR3 sequence: CASSALARRATEAFF. In nucleotides, the CDR3 is TGTGCCAGCTCTGCCCTAGCCCGAAGGGCTACTGAAGCTTTCTTT. The variable domain in full, completed from reference TRBV18 and TRBJ1-1, reads NAGVMQNPRHLVRRRGQEARLRCSPMKGHSHVYWYRQLPEEGLKFMVYLQKENIIDESGMPKERFSAEFPKEGPSILRIQQVVRGDSAAYFCASSALARRATEAFFGQGTRLTVV.